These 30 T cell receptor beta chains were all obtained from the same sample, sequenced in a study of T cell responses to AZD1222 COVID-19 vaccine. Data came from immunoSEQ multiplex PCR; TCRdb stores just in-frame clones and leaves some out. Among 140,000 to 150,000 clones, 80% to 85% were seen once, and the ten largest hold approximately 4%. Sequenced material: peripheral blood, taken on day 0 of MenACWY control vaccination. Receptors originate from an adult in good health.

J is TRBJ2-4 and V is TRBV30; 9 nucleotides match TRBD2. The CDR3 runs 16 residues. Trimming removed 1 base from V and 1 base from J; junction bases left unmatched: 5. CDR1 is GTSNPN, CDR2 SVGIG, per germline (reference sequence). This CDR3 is CAWSGASGGAKNIQYF. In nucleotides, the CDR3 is TGTGCCTGGAGTGGGGCCAGCGGGGGGGCCAAAAACATTCAGTACTTC.

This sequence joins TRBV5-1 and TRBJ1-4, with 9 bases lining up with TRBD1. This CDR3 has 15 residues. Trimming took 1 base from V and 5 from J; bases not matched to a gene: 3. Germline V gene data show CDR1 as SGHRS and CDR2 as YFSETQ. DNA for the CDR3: TGCGCCAGCAGCTTGACAGGGGGCCTAAATGAAAAACTGTTTTTT. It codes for CASSLTGGLNEKLFF. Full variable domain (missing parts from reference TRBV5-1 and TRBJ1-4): KAGVTQTPRYLIKTRGQQVTLSCSPISGHRSVSWYQQTPGQGLQFLFEYFSETQRNKGNFPGRFSGRQFSNSRSEMNVSTLELGDSALYLCASSLTGGLNEKLFFGSGTQLSVL.

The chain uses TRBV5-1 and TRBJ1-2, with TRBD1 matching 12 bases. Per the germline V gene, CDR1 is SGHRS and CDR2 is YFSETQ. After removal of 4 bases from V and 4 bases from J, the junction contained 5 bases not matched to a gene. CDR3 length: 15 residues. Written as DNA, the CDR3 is TGCGCCAGCAGCGAGGGACAGGGGGCGTTCTATGGCTACACCTTC. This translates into CASSEGQGAFYGYTF.

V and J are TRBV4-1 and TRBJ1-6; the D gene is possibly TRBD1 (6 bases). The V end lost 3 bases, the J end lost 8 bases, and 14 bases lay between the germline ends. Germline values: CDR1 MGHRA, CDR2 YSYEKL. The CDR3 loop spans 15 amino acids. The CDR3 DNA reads TGCGCCAGCAGCCAGGACAGCGGACGGGATTCACCCCTCCACTTT. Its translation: CASSQDSGRDSPLHF.

The CDR3, as DNA: TGTGCCAGCAGTATCAGGAATGAGCAGTTCTTC. Translating gives CASSIRNEQFF. V and J are TRBV3-1 (or the pseudogene TRBV3-2) and TRBJ2-1; D is ambiguous. This CDR3 has 11 residues. Germline CDR1 is LGHDT and CDR2 is YNNKEL (reference sequence). V was pared by 6 bases and J by 7 bases, with 7 bases between.

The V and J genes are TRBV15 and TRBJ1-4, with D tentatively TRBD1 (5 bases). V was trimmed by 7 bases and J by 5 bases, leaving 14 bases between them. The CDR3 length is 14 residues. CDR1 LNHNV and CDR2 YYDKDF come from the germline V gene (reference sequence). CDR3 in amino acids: CATNQGRVNEKLFF. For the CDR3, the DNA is TGTGCCACCAATCAGGGAAGGGTGAATGAAAAACTGTTTTTT.

CDR3 loop: CASSKALGGYSNQPQHF. The DNA of the CDR3 is TGTGCCAGCAGCAAAGCGTTAGGGGGCTATAGCAATCAGCCCCAGCATTTT. This chain joins TRBV21-1 and TRBJ1-5; TRBD1, the D gene given by the table, was not confirmed from the DNA. TRBV21-1 is a pseudogene segment. The CDR3 loop spans 17 amino acids.

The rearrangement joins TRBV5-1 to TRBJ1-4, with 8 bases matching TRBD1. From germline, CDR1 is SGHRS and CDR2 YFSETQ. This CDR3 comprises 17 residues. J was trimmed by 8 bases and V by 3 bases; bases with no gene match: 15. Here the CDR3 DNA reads TGCGCCAGCAGCTCAGAGGGGTCCGGGACAGGCGTAGAAAAACTGTTTTTT. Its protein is CASSSEGSGTGVEKLFF.

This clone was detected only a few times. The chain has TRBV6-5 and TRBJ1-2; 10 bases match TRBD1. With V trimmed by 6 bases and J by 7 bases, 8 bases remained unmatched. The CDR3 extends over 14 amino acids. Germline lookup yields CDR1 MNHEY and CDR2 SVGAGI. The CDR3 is CASSRTGGGSGYTF. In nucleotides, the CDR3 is TGTGCCAGCAGCCGGACAGGGGGAGGGAGTGGCTACACCTTC.

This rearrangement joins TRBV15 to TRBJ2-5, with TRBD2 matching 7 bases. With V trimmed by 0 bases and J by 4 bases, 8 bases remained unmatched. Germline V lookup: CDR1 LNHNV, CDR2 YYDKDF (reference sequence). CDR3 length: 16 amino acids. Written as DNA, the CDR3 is TGTGCCACCAGCAGAGACCGGGACTACTTCCGAGAGACCCAGTACTTC. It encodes CATSRDRDYFRETQYF.

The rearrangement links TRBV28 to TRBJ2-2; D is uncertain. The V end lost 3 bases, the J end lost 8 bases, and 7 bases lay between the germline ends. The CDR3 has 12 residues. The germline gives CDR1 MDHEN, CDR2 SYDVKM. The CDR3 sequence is CASSFPAGELFF. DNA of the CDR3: TGTGCCAGCAGTTTCCCGGCGGGGGAGCTGTTTTTT.

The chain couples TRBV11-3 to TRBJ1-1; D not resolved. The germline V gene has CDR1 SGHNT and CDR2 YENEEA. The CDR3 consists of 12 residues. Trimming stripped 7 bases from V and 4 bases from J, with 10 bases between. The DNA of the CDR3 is TGTGCCAGCAAGGGCCGGGGCACTGAAGCTTTCTTT. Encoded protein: CASKGRGTEAFF. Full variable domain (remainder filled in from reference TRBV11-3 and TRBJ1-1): EAGVVQSPRYKIIEKKQPVAFWCNPISGHNTLYWYLQNLGQGPELLIRYENEEAVDDSQLPKDRFSAERLKGVDSTLKIQPAELGDSAVYLCASKGRGTEAFFGQGTRLTVV.

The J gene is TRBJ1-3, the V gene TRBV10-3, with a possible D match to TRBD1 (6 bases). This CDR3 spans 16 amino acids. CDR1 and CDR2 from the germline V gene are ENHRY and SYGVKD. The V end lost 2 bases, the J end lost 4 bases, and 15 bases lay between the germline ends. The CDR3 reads CAISEKAQGLGNTIYF. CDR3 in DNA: TGTGCCATCAGTGAGAAGGCCCAGGGGTTGGGAAACACCATATATTTT.

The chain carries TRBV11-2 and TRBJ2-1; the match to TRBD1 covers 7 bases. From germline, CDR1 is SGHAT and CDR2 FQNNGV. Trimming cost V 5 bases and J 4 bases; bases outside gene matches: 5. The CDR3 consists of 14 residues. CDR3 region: CASSGPGQYNEQFF. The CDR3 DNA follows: TGTGCCAGCAGCGGGCCGGGACAGTACAATGAGCAGTTCTTC.

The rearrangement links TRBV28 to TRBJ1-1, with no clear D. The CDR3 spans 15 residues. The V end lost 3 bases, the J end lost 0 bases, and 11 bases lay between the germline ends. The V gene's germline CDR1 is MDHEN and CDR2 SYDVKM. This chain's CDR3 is CASSFFTYLNTEAFF. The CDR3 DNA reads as TGTGCCAGCAGTTTTTTTACCTACTTGAACACTGAAGCTTTCTTT.

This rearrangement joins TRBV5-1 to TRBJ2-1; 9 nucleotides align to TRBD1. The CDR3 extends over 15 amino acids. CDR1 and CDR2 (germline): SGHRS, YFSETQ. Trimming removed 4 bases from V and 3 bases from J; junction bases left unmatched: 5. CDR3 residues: CASSRGGQGYNEQFF. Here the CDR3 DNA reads TGCGCCAGCAGCCGAGGGGGACAGGGCTACAATGAGCAGTTCTTC.

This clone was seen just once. In DNA, the CDR3 is TGTGCCATCAGTGAGTCGAAAGGGGGGCGTACCCTCTATGGCTACACCTTC. It specifies CAISESKGGRTLYGYTF. The chain recombines TRBV10-3 with TRBJ1-2; D perhaps matches TRBD1 (6 bases). The germline gives CDR1 ENHRY, CDR2 SYGVKD. This CDR3 comprises 17 residues. Trimming stripped 0 bases from V and 4 bases from J, with 18 bases between.

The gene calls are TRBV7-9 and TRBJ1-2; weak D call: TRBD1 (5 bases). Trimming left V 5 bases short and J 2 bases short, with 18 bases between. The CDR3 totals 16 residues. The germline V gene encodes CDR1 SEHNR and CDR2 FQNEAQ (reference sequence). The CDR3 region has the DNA TGTGCCAGCAGCCCACTCGATGTCAGGGACAACTATGGCTACACCTTC. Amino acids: CASSPLDVRDNYGYTF.

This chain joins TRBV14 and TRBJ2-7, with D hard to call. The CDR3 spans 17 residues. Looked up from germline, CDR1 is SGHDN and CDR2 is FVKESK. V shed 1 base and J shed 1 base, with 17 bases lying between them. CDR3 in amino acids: CASSQVEQNCPSYEQYV. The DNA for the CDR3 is TGTGCCAGCAGCCAAGTTGAGCAAAACTGCCCTTCCTACGAGCAGTACGTC.

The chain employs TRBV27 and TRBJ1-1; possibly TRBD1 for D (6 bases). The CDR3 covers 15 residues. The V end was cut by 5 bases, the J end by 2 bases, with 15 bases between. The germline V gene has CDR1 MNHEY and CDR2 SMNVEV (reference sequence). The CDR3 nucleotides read TGTGCCAGCAGTCCTAGGGGACATCTAAACACTGAAGCTTTCTTT. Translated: CASSPRGHLNTEAFF.

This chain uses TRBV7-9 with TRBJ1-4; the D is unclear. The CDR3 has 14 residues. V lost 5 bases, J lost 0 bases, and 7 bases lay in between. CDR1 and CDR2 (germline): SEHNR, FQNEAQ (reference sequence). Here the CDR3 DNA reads TGTGCCAGCAGCGTACATGCAACTAATGAAAAACTGTTTTTT. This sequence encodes CASSVHATNEKLFF.

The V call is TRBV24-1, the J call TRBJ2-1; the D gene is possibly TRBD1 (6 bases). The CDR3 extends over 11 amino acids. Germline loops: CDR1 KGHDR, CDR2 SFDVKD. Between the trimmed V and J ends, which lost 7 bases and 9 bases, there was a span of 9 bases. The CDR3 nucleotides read TGTGCCACCAGCAGGGGCACTGAGCAGTTCTTC. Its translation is CATSRGTEQFF.

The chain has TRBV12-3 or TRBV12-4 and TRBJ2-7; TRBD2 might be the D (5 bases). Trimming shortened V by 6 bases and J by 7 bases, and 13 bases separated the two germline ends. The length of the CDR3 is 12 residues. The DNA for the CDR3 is TGTGCCAGCAGACTAGACCGCGGAGAGCAGTACTTC. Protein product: CASRLDRGEQYF.

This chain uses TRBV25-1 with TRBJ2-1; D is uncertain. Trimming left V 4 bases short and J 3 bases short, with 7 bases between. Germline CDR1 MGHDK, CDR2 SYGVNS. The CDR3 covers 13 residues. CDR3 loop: CASSGQNYNEQFF. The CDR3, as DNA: TGTGCCAGCAGTGGCCAGAACTACAATGAGCAGTTCTTC.

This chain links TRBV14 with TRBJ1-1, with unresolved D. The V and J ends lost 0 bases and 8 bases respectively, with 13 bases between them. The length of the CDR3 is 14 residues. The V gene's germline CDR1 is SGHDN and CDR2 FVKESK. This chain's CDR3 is CASSQEARGSEAFF. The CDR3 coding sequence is TGTGCCAGCAGCCAAGAAGCCAGAGGATCGGAAGCTTTCTTT.

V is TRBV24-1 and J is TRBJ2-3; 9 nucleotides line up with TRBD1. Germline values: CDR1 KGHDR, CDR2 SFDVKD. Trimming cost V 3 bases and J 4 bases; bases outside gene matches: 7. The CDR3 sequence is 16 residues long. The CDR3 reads CATSDTGTGNSDTQYF. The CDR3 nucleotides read TGTGCCACCAGTGATACCGGGACAGGGAATTCAGATACGCAGTATTTT.

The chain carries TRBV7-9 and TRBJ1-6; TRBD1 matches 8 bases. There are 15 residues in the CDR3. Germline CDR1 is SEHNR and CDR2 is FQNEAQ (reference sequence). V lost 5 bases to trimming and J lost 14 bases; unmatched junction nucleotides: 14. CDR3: CASSTGGDGRAALHF. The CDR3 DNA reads TGTGCCAGCAGCACAGGGGGGGATGGGAGAGCGGCCCTCCACTTT.

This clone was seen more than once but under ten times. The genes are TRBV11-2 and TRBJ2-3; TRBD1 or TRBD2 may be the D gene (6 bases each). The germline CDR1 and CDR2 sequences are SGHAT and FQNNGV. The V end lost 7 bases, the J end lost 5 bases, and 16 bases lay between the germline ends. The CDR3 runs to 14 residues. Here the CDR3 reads CASTPGGSEDTQYF. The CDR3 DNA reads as TGTGCCAGCACCCCCGGGGGCTCGGAAGATACGCAGTATTTT.

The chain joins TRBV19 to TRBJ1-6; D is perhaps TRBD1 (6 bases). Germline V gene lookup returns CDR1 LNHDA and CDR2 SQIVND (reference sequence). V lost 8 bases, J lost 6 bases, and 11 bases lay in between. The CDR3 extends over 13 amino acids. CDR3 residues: CASSSGVNSPLHF. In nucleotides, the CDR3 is TGTGCCAGTTCATCAGGGGTTAATTCACCCCTCCACTTT.

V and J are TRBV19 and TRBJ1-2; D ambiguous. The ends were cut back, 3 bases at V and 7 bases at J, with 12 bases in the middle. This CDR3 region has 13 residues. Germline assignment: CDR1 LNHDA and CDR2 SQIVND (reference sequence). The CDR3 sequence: CASSIRRTVGYTF. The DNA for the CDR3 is TGTGCCAGTAGTATCCGAAGAACAGTTGGCTACACCTTC.